This T cell receptor beta chain was sequenced for a study of T cell clones after liver transplantation. At the level of the study: In this trial, immunosuppression withdrawal was attempted within 2 years of liver transplant.

The CDR3 has 14 residues. Trimming removed 6 bases from V and 8 bases from J, with 20 bases in between. Germline assignment: CDR1 SQVTM and CDR2 ANQGSEA. Profiling relied on immunoSEQ multiplex PCR, and the TCRdb table lists in-frame clones only, not all of them. The profile shows 93,000 or so clones, about 88% of them singletons. This receptor was obtained from a human patient who received a liver transplant. Part of the T cell pool may stem from the graft donor. The genes are TRBV29-1 and TRBJ2-1; D may match TRBD1 or TRBD2 (6 bases each). Sequencing was performed on CD4+ T cells from blood, taken approximately 50 months after liver transplant. DNA for the CDR3: TGCAGCGTCAAACCCCACAGGGAGGTCGATGAGCAGTTCTTC. Its protein is CSVKPHREVDEQFF.